The 15 T cell receptor beta chains given below trace back to one sample, sequenced in a study of blood T cell repertoires in COVID-19. Using immunoSEQ multiplex PCR, the repertoire was profiled, and TCRdb retains in-frame clones only, with some absent. Seen here are 200,000 to 300,000 clones, about 89% observed once, and the top ten hold over 2.5%. The sequencing input was PBMCs or T cells enriched from blood (not recorded which). The source is a young woman who had recovered from COVID-19.

This chain uses TRBV29-1 with TRBJ2-2; 9 bases agree with TRBD2. The V gene's germline CDR1 is SQVTM and CDR2 ANQGSEA. With V trimmed by 4 bases and J by 4 bases, 13 bases remained unmatched. This CDR3 comprises 17 residues. This CDR3 reads CSVVRAGGPLGTGELFF. The CDR3, as DNA: TGCAGCGTTGTTCGGGCGGGGGGGCCGTTGGGCACCGGGGAGCTGTTTTTT.

CDR3: CASSLPGQPNEKLFF. CDR3 sequence (DNA): TGCGCCAGCAGCCTGCCGGGACAGCCTAATGAAAAACTGTTTTTT. The chain uses TRBV5-1 and TRBJ1-4; 7 positions agree with TRBD1. The CDR3 loop spans 15 amino acids. Germline loops: CDR1 SGHRS, CDR2 YFSETQ. V shed 4 bases, J shed 3 bases, and the junction held 6 bases outside the gene matches.

This chain joins TRBV6-2 or TRBV6-3 and TRBJ1-1, with 10 bases identical to TRBD1. Per germline, CDR1 MNHEY and CDR2 SVGEGT. V lost 5 bases to trimming and J lost 7 bases; unmatched junction nucleotides: 7. The CDR3 runs 14 residues. For the CDR3, the DNA is TGTGCCAGCAGTAATGACAGGGGGCCTTTTGAAGCTTTCTTT. Its translation is CASSNDRGPFEAFF.

Only one count was recorded for this clone. V and J are TRBV6-5 and TRBJ2-7; 9 bases fit TRBD2. Germline V gene data show CDR1 as MNHEY and CDR2 as SVGAGI. V was clipped by 5 bases and J by 1 base; unmatched bases: 6. The CDR3 runs to 15 residues. CDR3 sequence (DNA): TGTGCCAGCAGTCCTACTAGCGGGTGGTCCTACGAGCAGTACTTC. Residues: CASSPTSGWSYEQYF.

V and J are TRBV9 and TRBJ2-6; 8 bases line up with TRBD2. CDR1 and CDR2 (germline): SGDLS, YYNGEE. This CDR3 is built from 17 residues. V was clipped by 5 bases and J by 2 bases; unmatched bases: 9. CDR3 protein: CASSSPGGLTGANVLTF. The CDR3 DNA is TGTGCCAGCAGTTCCCCGGGGGGGCTTACTGGGGCCAACGTCCTGACTTTC.

This sequence joins TRBV13 and TRBJ1-3; 8 bases are a match to TRBD1. Trimming at V came to 3 bases and at J to 4 bases, leaving 5 bases not matched to a gene. The germline CDR1 and CDR2 sequences are PRHDT and FYEKMQ (reference sequence). The CDR3 consists of 15 residues. The CDR3 reads CASSFTGGRGNTIYF. The CDR3 DNA reads as TGTGCCAGCAGCTTTACAGGGGGTAGGGGAAACACCATATATTTT.

This clone rates as medium-sized. The V call is TRBV12-5, the J call TRBJ1-5; 7 positions agree with TRBD1. CDR3 length: 18 amino acids. From germline, CDR1 is LGHNT and CDR2 FRNRAP. The ends lost 0 bases at V and 2 bases at J; junction bases unmatched: 10. CDR3 in DNA: TGTGCTAGTGGTTTGGTATTCGTGACAGGGAGAGGCAATCAGCCCCAGCATTTT. Protein: CASGLVFVTGRGNQPQHF.

The chain joins TRBV9 to TRBJ1-1; D is ambiguous. The V end was cut by 0 bases, the J end by 3 bases, with 18 bases between. This CDR3 has 17 residues. The germline CDR1 and CDR2 sequences are SGDLS and YYNGEE. In nucleotides, the CDR3 is TGTGCCAGCAGCGTAGAGGGAGGTACCCACGGGCACACTGAAGCTTTCTTT. Translating it yields CASSVEGGTHGHTEAFF. Complete variable domain (other parts from reference TRBV9 and TRBJ1-1): DSGVTQTPKHLITATGQRVTLRCSPRSGDLSVYWYQQSLDQGLQFLIQYYNGEERAKGNILERFSAQQFPDLHSELNLSSLELGDSALYFCASSVEGGTHGHTEAFFGQGTRLTVV.

The chain uses TRBV10-2 and TRBJ2-7; TRBD2 aligns across 11 bases. Germline CDR1 is WSHSY and CDR2 is SAAADI. The CDR3 sequence is 15 residues long. Trimming took 3 bases from V and 2 from J; bases not matched to a gene: 3. CDR3 sequence: CASSDLAGGPYEQYF. The CDR3 bases are TGCGCCAGCAGTGACTTAGCGGGAGGGCCCTACGAGCAGTACTTC.

The rearrangement joins TRBV7-9 to TRBJ2-7; D might be TRBD2 (5 bases). Germline V gene lookup returns CDR1 SEHNR and CDR2 FQNEAQ (reference sequence). This CDR3 has 13 amino acids. Trimming shortened V by 3 bases and J by 2 bases, and 8 bases separated the two germline ends. The DNA for the CDR3 is TGTGCCAGCAGCTTTTTCGGGACCTACGAGCAGTACTTC. It encodes CASSFFGTYEQYF.

This chain joins TRBV28 and TRBJ1-3; 12 bases are a match to TRBD1. CDR1 and CDR2 from the germline V gene are MDHEN and SYDVKM. CDR3 size: 17 residues. J gave up 5 bases and V 2 bases, and 7 bases lay outside the gene matches. The DNA for the CDR3 is TGTGCCAGCAGTTTACCGGGGACAGGGGGCTTTCGAAACACCATATATTTT. It yields the protein CASSLPGTGGFRNTIYF.

CDR3 protein: CASSPGASGNTIYF. The DNA for the CDR3 is TGTGCCAGCAGTCCAGGGGCATCTGGAAACACCATATATTTT. This rearrangement joins TRBV28 to TRBJ1-3; TRBD1 might be the D (6 bases). V was trimmed by 5 bases and J by 1 base, leaving 9 bases between them. This CDR3 has 14 amino acids. In germline, CDR1 is MDHEN, CDR2 SYDVKM.

V and J are TRBV5-1 and TRBJ2-1; TRBD2 aligns across 8 bases. Germline V gene lookup returns CDR1 SGHRS and CDR2 YFSETQ. V was clipped by 4 bases and J by 4 bases; unmatched bases: 4. This CDR3 is built from 14 residues. The CDR3 nucleotides are TGCGCCAGCAGCCCGACTAGCGTTTACAATGAGCAGTTCTTC. It is translated as CASSPTSVYNEQFF.

As DNA, the CDR3 is TGTGCCAGCAGCTTAACCCCTTGGGGGCTAGCGGGAGGGAGAAACATTCAGTACTTC. It translates to CASSLTPWGLAGGRNIQYF. The chain carries TRBV7-2 and TRBJ2-4; 12 positions match TRBD2. Germline V gene lookup returns CDR1 SGHTA and CDR2 FQGNSA. The CDR3 spans 19 residues. The V segment lost 2 bases and the J segment 6 bases; nucleotides outside the gene matches: 14.

The V gene is TRBV9, the J gene TRBJ1-1; 7 bases are shared with TRBD1. This CDR3 region has 17 residues. CDR1 and CDR2 from the germline V gene are SGDLS and YYNGEE. V was clipped by 0 bases and J by 4 bases; unmatched bases: 12. The CDR3 nucleotides read TGTGCCAGCAGCGTAGAGGGGGAGACAGGGAAGGGCACTGAAGCTTTCTTT. It specifies CASSVEGETGKGTEAFF.